This is a list of T cell receptor beta chains from one sample in a study of OX40 agonist ivuxolimab in advanced cancers. Assay: immunoSEQ multiplex PCR; the TCRdb copy retains only in-frame clones and omits some. The sample holds tens of thousands of clones, roughly nine tenths seen once. The input for sequencing was CD4+ or CD8+ T cells sorted from blood, taken in a trial of the OX40 agonist ivuxolimab. Receptors were obtained from an adult with an advanced solid tumor such as melanoma, head and neck, liver or kidney cancer. Each CDR3 is given with its conserved first and last residue. The D gene is left open where the match is weak. Only some rows state a clone size, as once, few, many or a class for expanded clones.

TRBV7-9	TRBJ2-2	.	.	CASSLQSTGELFF	TGTGCCAGCAGCCTACAGTCCACCGGGGAGCTGTTTTTT
TRBV5-1	TRBJ2-1	once	.	CASSLGGPGVGNEQFF	TGCGCCAGCAGCTTGGGCGGGCCGGGAGTGGGCAATGAGCAGTTCTTC
TRBV19	TRBJ1-5	.	TRBD1	CASSTWTGGNQPQHF	TGTGCCAGTAGTACGTGGACAGGGGGCAATCAGCCCCAGCATTTT
TRBV19	TRBJ1-1	.	.	CASSIGRGYGEAFF	TGTGCCAGTAGTATAGGACGGGGATACGGTGAAGCTTTCTTT
TRBV11-2	TRBJ1-4	.	.	CASSLGVGTNEKLFF	TGTGCCAGCAGCTTAGGGGTAGGGACTAATGAAAAACTGTTTTTT
TRBV28	TRBJ2-5	.	.	CASSLYPVSQETQYF	TGTGCCAGCAGTTTATATCCGGTCAGCCAAGAGACCCAGTACTTC
TRBV9	TRBJ2-1	once	.	CASSVMGDNYNEQFF	TGTGCCAGCAGCGTGATGGGGGACAACTACAATGAGCAGTTCTTC
TRBV7-8	TRBJ1-6	.	.	CASSITGSSYNSPLHF	TGTGCCAGCAGCATCACGGGGAGCTCCTATAATTCACCCCTCCACTTT
TRBV19	TRBJ2-1	.	TRBD2	CASSVPSGPPSYNEQFF	TGTGCCAGTAGTGTACCTAGCGGACCCCCCTCCTACAATGAGCAGTTCTTC
TRBV19	TRBJ1-2	.	.	CASQPGPGYGYTF	TGTGCCAGTCAGCCGGGGCCGGGATATGGCTACACCTTC
TRBV7-9	TRBJ2-7	.	TRBD1	CASSTGTAYYEQYF	TGTGCCAGCAGCACCGGGACAGCCTACTACGAGCAGTACTTC
TRBV18	TRBJ2-3	.	.	CASSLSEVGVWTDTQYF	TGTGCCAGCTCACTTTCTGAGGTTGGGGTTTGGACAGATACGCAGTATTTT
TRBV4-3	TRBJ1-2	.	TRBD1	CASSQERTMTGKIEGYTF	TGCGCCAGCAGCCAAGAGAGGACAATGACAGGGAAAATTGAAGGCTACACCTTC
TRBV10-3	TRBJ1-1	.	.	CAISESSTGHEAFF	TGTGCCATCAGTGAATCTTCGACAGGTCACGAAGCTTTCTTT
TRBV27	TRBJ1-5	.	.	CASRPTQGRYQPQHF	TGTGCCAGCAGGCCGACACAGGGCAGATATCAGCCCCAGCATTTT
TRBV5-1	TRBJ1-2	few	TRBD1	CASSAGTGIYGYTF	TGCGCCAGCAGCGCCGGGACAGGCATCTATGGCTACACCTTC
TRBV4-1	TRBJ2-3	.	TRBD2	CASSHETSGTLTDTQYF	TGCGCCAGCAGCCATGAAACTAGCGGGACGCTCACAGATACGCAGTATTTT
TRBV9	TRBJ2-3	.	TRBD1	CASSLRDRGQDTQYF	TGTGCCAGCAGCCTCCGGGACAGGGGGCAAGATACGCAGTATTTT
TRBV7-2	TRBJ2-5	.	.	CASSLAVTQYF	TGTGCCAGCAGCTTAGCGGTGACCCAGTACTTC
TRBV9	TRBJ2-1	.	.	CASSAGQPYNEQFF	TGTGCCAGCAGCGCCGGACAGCCCTACAATGAGCAGTTCTTC
TRBV28	TRBJ1-5	.	.	CASSWDTSNQPQHF	TGTGCCAGCAGTTGGGACACTAGCAATCAGCCCCAGCATTTT
TRBV7-9	TRBJ2-5	.	.	CASTQPPGTQYF	TGTGCCAGCACCCAACCCCCGGGGACCCAGTACTTC
TRBV7-9	TRBJ2-1	once	.	CASSLAHLGISSSYNEQFF	TGTGCCAGCAGCTTAGCGCACCTTGGGATCTCGAGCTCCTACAATGAGCAGTTCTTC
TRBV2	TRBJ2-7	.	.	CASTLPSYEQYF	TGTGCCAGCACCCTCCCCTCCTACGAGCAGTACTTC
TRBV19	TRBJ2-3	.	.	CASTSGGQGTDTQYF	.
TRBV19	TRBJ2-7	.	.	CATRATYGNYEQYF	TGTGCCACCCGGGCCACCTACGGGAACTACGAGCAGTACTTC
TRBV7-8	TRBJ2-1	.	TRBD1	CASSAGTALYNEQFF	TGTGCCAGCAGCGCAGGGACAGCGTTATACAATGAGCAGTTCTTC
TRBV7-7	TRBJ2-1	.	TRBD2	CASSRLAGGVSEQFF	TGTGCCAGCAGCCGTCTAGCGGGTGGGGTCAGTGAGCAGTTCTTC
TRBV16	TRBJ2-1	.	.	CASRPRSLVNEQFF	TGTGCCAGCAGACCTAGAAGTCTAGTAAATGAGCAGTTCTTC
TRBV28	TRBJ2-1	.	TRBD2	CASSWTLAGSYNEQFF	TGTGCCAGCAGTTGGACACTAGCGGGATCTTACAATGAGCAGTTCTTC
TRBV18	TRBJ1-2	.	.	CASSPPAEAGYGYTF	TGTGCCAGCTCACCACCAGCGGAAGCGGGGTATGGCTACACCTTC
TRBV5-1	TRBJ1-1	once	.	CASSLGDASPEAFF	TGCGCCAGCAGCTTGGGCGACGCCTCCCCTGAAGCTTTCTTT
TRBV9	TRBJ2-2	.	.	CASSVEPLLGELFF	TGTGCCAGCAGCGTAGAACCACTGTTGGGGGAGCTGTTTTTT
TRBV5-4	TRBJ2-1	.	TRBD2	CASSLTSGRSNEQFF	TGTGCCAGCAGCTTGACTAGCGGGAGGAGCAATGAGCAGTTCTTC
TRBV18	TRBJ2-1	.	TRBD2	CASSPLPGGGNEQFF	TGTGCCAGCTCACCCCTCCCGGGGGGGGGCAATGAGCAGTTCTTC
TRBV2	TRBJ2-1	.	TRBD2	CASRGGLAGYNEQFF	TGTGCCAGCAGGGGGGGACTAGCGGGGTACAATGAGCAGTTCTTC
TRBV7-2	TRBJ2-5	.	.	CASSSFLGFTAETQYF	TGTGCCAGCAGCTCCTTCTTGGGCTTCACCGCCGAGACCCAGTACTTC
TRBV6-1	TRBJ2-2	medium-sized	.	CASFAGPQNTGELFF	TGTGCCAGCTTCGCCGGGCCGCAGAACACCGGGGAGCTGTTTTTT
TRBV6-1	TRBJ2-7	.	TRBD2	CASSETSIAYEQYF	TGTGCCAGCAGTGAGACTAGCATAGCCTACGAGCAGTACTTC
TRBV13	TRBJ2-1	.	TRBD2	CASSSGTTDNEQFF	TGTGCCAGCAGCTCCGGGACTACAGACAATGAGCAGTTCTTC
TRBV6-1	TRBJ2-1	.	TRBD2	CASNMASTGGNEQFF	TGTGCCAGCAATATGGCTTCAACCGGGGGGAATGAGCAGTTCTTC
TRBV25-1	TRBJ2-1	once	.	CASSGGRGSYNEQFF	TGTGCCAGCAGTGGTGGGAGGGGGTCCTACAATGAGCAGTTCTTC
TRBV4-2	TRBJ2-2	.	.	CASSHILENTGELFF	TGTGCCAGCAGCCACATACTAGAGAACACCGGGGAGCTGTTTTTT
TRBV7-9	TRBJ1-2	.	.	CASSPQGGGARDTYGYTF	TGTGCCAGCAGCCCGCAGGGTGGGGGCGCGAGGGATACTTATGGCTACACCTTC
TRBV5-1	TRBJ2-1	.	TRBD2	CASSLGLAGSYNEQFF	TGCGCCAGCAGCTTAGGACTAGCGGGATCCTACAATGAGCAGTTCTTC
TRBV9	TRBJ2-1	.	.	CASSVGTSKSNEQFF	TGTGCCAGCAGCGTAGGCACTAGCAAAAGCAATGAGCAGTTCTTC
TRBV5-6	TRBJ1-2	.	TRBD1	CASSSPSGTGLYGYTF	TGTGCCAGCAGCTCGCCCTCCGGGACAGGACTTTATGGCTACACCTTC
TRBV7-9	TRBJ2-1	.	.	CASSSPRGPDNEQFF	TGTGCCAGCAGCTCCCCCCGCGGGCCCGACAATGAGCAGTTCTTC
TRBV5-6	TRBJ2-7	.	TRBD2	CASSPAGSSYEQYF	TGTGCCAGCAGCCCAGCGGGGTCCTCCTACGAGCAGTACTTC
TRBV7-6	TRBJ1-1	.	TRBD1	CASRLTGRTEAFF	TGTGCCAGCAGGCTGACAGGGAGGACTGAAGCTTTCTTT
TRBV6-5	TRBJ2-5	.	TRBD2	CASSSERGLAETQYF	TGTGCCAGCAGTTCCGAGAGGGGACTAGCAGAGACCCAGTACTTC
TRBV29-1	TRBJ1-2	.	TRBD1	CSVRQGAGSYGYTF	TGCAGCGTAAGACAGGGGGCTGGTAGCTATGGCTACACCTTC
TRBV19	TRBJ1-1	.	.	CASSISRALLTEAFF	TGTGCCAGTAGTATTTCCAGGGCCCTATTGACTGAAGCTTTCTTT
TRBV5-1	TRBJ1-2	.	.	CASSLTGTETNYGYTF	TGCGCCAGCAGCTTGACCGGGACCGAAACTAACTATGGCTACACCTTC
TRBV7-9	TRBJ1-2	.	.	CASSLVKGDGYTF	TGTGCCAGCAGCTTAGTTAAAGGGGACGGCTACACCTTC
TRBV7-9	TRBJ2-1	.	.	CASSLLRDNSNEQFF	TGTGCCAGCAGCTTATTGAGGGACAACAGCAATGAGCAGTTCTTC
TRBV6-5	TRBJ1-2	.	.	CASSADSWGYTF	TGTGCCAGCAGTGCGGACAGTTGGGGCTACACCTTC
TRBV14	TRBJ2-7	.	TRBD1	CASSDRTGSSYEQYF	TGTGCCAGCAGCGACCGGACAGGGAGCTCCTACGAGCAGTACTTC